These 4 T cell receptor beta chains originate from one sample sequenced in a study of T-cell reconstitution after alpha-beta-depleted transplantation in children. General study findings and limits: Most T-cell counts and diversity one year after the transplant came from T cells that were newly produced.

Unique molecular identifiers were used to barcode this TCRbeta library. TCRdb re-called the PCR reads through MiXCR, storing one row per CDR3 protein. The table shows about 300,000 distinct CDR3 sequences, with nearly 8% occurring only once. What these receptors recognize is not known. The specimen comprised peripheral blood, sampled 360 days after TCRalphabeta/CD19-depleted stem cell transplant. The receptors here all came from a female patient aged 2 to 10 who had a stem cell transplant for Fanconi anemia, so the T cells may come from the graft donor.

This clonotype showed up many times. The chain employs TRBV24-1 and TRBJ2-7, with D unresolved. The V end lost 1 base, the J end lost 2 bases, and 5 bases lay between the germline ends. Germline V CDR1 and CDR2: KGHDR, SFDVKD. The CDR3 length is 13 residues. The DNA of the CDR3 is TGTGCCACCAGTGATTTCAGAACCTACGAGCAGTACGTC. Amino acid sequence: CATSDFRTYEQYV.

This clonotype has more than one count but fewer than ten. The J gene is TRBJ2-7, the V gene TRBV2, with D possibly being TRBD2 (6 bases). V was clipped by 6 bases and J by 3 bases, with 24 bases between them. This CDR3 is built from 17 residues. Germline CDR1 SNHLY, CDR2 FYNNEI. In nucleotides, the CDR3 is TGTGCCAGCAGGGGGGGACGATTAGCGGCCCACGGCTACGAGCAGTACTTC. Translating gives CASRGGRLAAHGYEQYF.

This clonotype was counted at least ten times. The chain has TRBV5-1 and TRBJ2-7; TRBD2 matches 16 bases. Germline lookup yields CDR1 SGHRS and CDR2 YFSETQ. V was pared by 4 bases and J by 5 bases, with 6 bases of the junction left unmatched. The CDR3 has 16 residues. The CDR3 here is CASSPGLAGGPNEQYF. The CDR3, as DNA: TGCGCCAGCAGCCCGGGACTAGCGGGAGGGCCAAACGAGCAGTACTTC.

This chain links TRBV7-9 with TRBJ1-1; D may be TRBD1 (5 bases). The CDR3 length is 15 residues. CDR1 and CDR2 (germline): SEHNR, FQNEAQ (reference sequence). Trimming left V 5 bases short and J 5 bases short, with 18 bases between. As DNA, the CDR3 is TGTGCCAGCAGCCTTCCGGGACTGCCGAATACTGAAGCTTTCTTT. Protein product: CASSLPGLPNTEAFF.